This T cell receptor (beta chain) was captured in a study of T cells after yellow fever vaccination. Study-level results: Clones that expanded after primary vaccination mostly reappeared after the booster (96% CD4, around 87% CD8). The CD4 compartment and the CD8 compartment contained a small share of clonotypes in common. Peaking faster, on day 5 versus 15, the secondary response was nonetheless weaker.

V was shortened by 2 bases and J by 7 bases, with 9 bases between the two germline ends. This CDR3 is built from 13 residues. Germline lookup yields CDR1 MNHNS and CDR2 SASEGT. This clonotype appeared a few times. The antigen is undetermined. TCRdb reprocessed the 5' RACE reads with MiXCR, giving one entry per CDR3 protein. The table has around 350,000 distinct CDR3 sequences, 11% seen once; the top ten hold 15% to 20%. V gene TRBV6-1 combines with J gene TRBJ1-5, with D perhaps TRBD1 (5 bases). Sequencing was performed on PBMCs, taken on the day of the first yellow fever vaccination. The receptor's source is a man in his late teens or twenties who received the YFV17D yellow fever vaccine. CDR3 in amino acids: CASSERGRQPQHF. The DNA for the CDR3 is TGTGCCAGCAGTGAAAGGGGAAGGCAGCCCCAGCATTTT.